This T cell receptor beta chain comes out of a study of T-cell memory formation after mild COVID-19 (dated by TCRdb to the early 2020s). Regarding the complete study: Most TCR sequence clusters were specific to one of the two donors. In two donors, T-cell clones that expanded and contracted after mild COVID-19 were followed by sequencing TCRalpha and TCRbeta repertoires longitudinally. Two young, previously healthy adult volunteers, one female and one male, were included in the cohort. Overall results and qualifications from the work: Clones that contracted from day 15 to 85 showed balanced CD4/CD8 phenotypes, whereas a second wave of clones that expanded from day 15 to 37 leaned towards CD4+. Contracting CD4+ clones turned up mainly in the CM and EM memory subsets, whereas EMRA was where CD8+ clones were enriched. Some responding clones were detected in pre-infection memory, suggesting pre-existing cross-reactive memory T cells joined the SARS-CoV-2 response. Only a couple of mild cases were covered in the study, and larger cohorts including severe cases with pre-infection samples were considered necessary. SARS-CoV-2 specificity of the second-wave clones peaking on day 37 was not confirmed.

The germline V gene provides CDR1 SGHRS and CDR2 YFSETQ. Between the V and J ends, shortened by 0 bases and 0 bases respectively, the junction contains 15 bases. Counted from cysteine to phenylalanine, this CDR3 has 17 amino acids. Just CDR3 DNA is preserved here, 51 bases in frame from base 1. Ficoll-Paque density gradient centrifugation was the method used to isolate PBMCs. This sample was sequenced with an Illumina NovaSeq 6000. Using 5'RACE with constant-segment primers, TCRalpha and TCRbeta cDNA libraries were constructed, with sample barcodes and unique molecular identifiers added in the process. RNA was extracted from every sample with Trizol reagent. Library amplification was performed in two PCR steps, and a second sample barcode and Illumina TruSeq adapters were introduced in the second step. Libraries were sequenced on an Illumina NovaSeq with 2 x 150 bp paired-end reads. As for how the authors treated the data: The reads were demultiplexed and collapsed into UMI-guided consensus sequences using migec v1.2.7. Using mixcr v2.1.11, UMI consensuses were aligned to TRA and TRB V and J templates and then assembled into clonotypes. A clonotype was counted as expanded or contracted only if both edgeR and NoisET called the change significant, with noise models trained on biological replicates. For edgeR calls, a false discovery rate-adjusted p below 0.01 and a log2 fold-change threshold of 1 were applied. As an exploratory analysis of dynamics, max-normalized trajectories of the 1000 most abundant clonotypes were examined with PCA combined with hierarchical clustering. Each responding clone was given a CD4 or CD8 phenotype based on the CD4+ and CD8+ repertoires, which had been sequenced separately. The public reads were quality trimmed at Q25 with fastp and then assembled into clones with MiXCR by TCRdb, keeping productive beta chains. Entries that share a CDR3 protein sequence are merged under the most common genes and DNA. For this entry, the V and J calls and clone size follow TCRdb and not the study's own pipeline. In all, the sample holds about 310,000 distinct CDR3 sequences, and approximately 16% of those were seen once. The top ten constitute roughly a fifth of the sample.

This clonotype was detected a few times. Its target antigen remains unknown. No base-level quality is on record; no much larger clone is a single base apart. The rearranged chain carries TRBV5-1 and TRBJ2-5, with TRBD2 as a weak D call on 7 bases. The sequenced material came from PBMCs or a T cell subset sorted from them (not recorded which). This receptor was identified in a man between 18 and 29 years old who had mild COVID-19 (a few samples of this study predate the infection). The sample titles of this study are shuffled in the database, so cell type and time point are left out; the donor was told from shared clones. The CDR3 region: CASSLVFSGTYQETQYF. The DNA is TGCGCCAGCAGCTTGGTTTTCAGCGGGACATACCAAGAGACCCAGTACTTC.